These 7 T cell receptor beta chains were sequenced from one sample in a study. TCRdb re-called the RT-PCR reads through MiXCR, storing one row per CDR3 protein. The sample contains about 680,000 distinct CDR3 sequences, 14% of which appear only once. The sample was memory CD4+ T cells from blood. The receptors come from a female donor in good health, serving as a healthy control.

The gene calls are TRBV6-2 or TRBV6-3 and TRBJ2-1; D is uncertain. Germline-derived CDR1 and CDR2 are MNHEY and SVGEGT. This CDR3 has 12 amino acids. Trimming took 8 bases from V and 12 from J, leaving 17 bases between them. The chain's CDR3 is CASGHRAVGQFF. The DNA for the CDR3 is TGTGCCAGCGGCCACCGGGCTGTGGGGCAGTTCTTC.

This clonotype has a count of ten or more. The junction shows a germline mismatch at one end, possibly a read error. The chain couples TRBV7-3 to TRBJ1-1, with a weak D call TRBD1 (6 bases). Per germline, CDR1 SGHTA and CDR2 FQGTGA. CDR3 length: 13 residues. The CDR3 DNA sequence: TGCGCCAGCAGCTCCACAGGGCGCACTGAAGCTTTCTTT. It yields the protein CASSSTGRTEAFF.

The rearrangement links TRBV11-3 to TRBJ2-7; TRBD2 aligns across 7 bases. V trimming: 5 bases; J trimming: 7 bases; junction bases outside the gene matches: 14. Per the germline V gene, CDR1 is SGHNT and CDR2 is YENEEA. This CDR3 has 15 amino acids. The CDR3 DNA follows: TGTGCCAGCAGCGTAGGGAAGCGGGGCCCCGCGGAGCAGTACTTC. Translation gives CASSVGKRGPAEQYF. Filled out from reference TRBV11-3 and TRBJ2-7, the complete variable domain reads EAGVVQSPRYKIIEKKQPVAFWCNPISGHNTLYWYLQNLGQGPELLIRYENEEAVDDSQLPKDRFSAERLKGVDSTLKIQPAELGDSAVYLCASSVGKRGPAEQYFGPGTRLTVT.

This chain connects TRBV28 to TRBJ2-1; a possible D gene is TRBD1 (5 bases). Germline-derived CDR1 and CDR2 are MDHEN and SYDVKM. The CDR3 sequence is 12 residues long. V lost 10 bases and J lost 5, with 12 bases in between. This chain's CDR3 is CAIVGLHNEQFF. The CDR3 nucleotides are TGTGCCATAGTGGGGCTACACAATGAGCAGTTCTTC. Complete variable domain (other parts from reference TRBV28 and TRBJ2-1): DVKVTQSSRYLVKRTGEKVFLECVQDMDHENMFWYRQDPGLGLRLIYFSYDVKMKEKGDIPEGYSVSREKKERFSLILESASTNQTSMYLCAIVGLHNEQFFGPGTRLTVL.

This clonotype appeared a few times. The J gene is TRBJ2-3, the V gene TRBV3-1, with D possibly TRBD1 on 5 matching bases. The V gene lost 8 bases and the J gene lost 5 bases, with 23 bases spanning the gap. Germline V CDR1 and CDR2: LGHDT, YNNKEL (reference sequence). The CDR3 has 16 amino acids. The CDR3 is CASADLPTAQGDTQYF. In DNA form, the CDR3 reads TGTGCCAGCGCTGACCTTCCGACAGCCCAGGGAGATACGCAGTATTTT.

This clonotype showed up just a few times. The V gene is TRBV12-3 or TRBV12-4, the J gene TRBJ1-2; 9 positions match TRBD1. This CDR3 is built from 14 residues. Germline trimming cut 7 bases from V and 10 bases from J; bases unmatched to any gene: 13. CDR3 sequence reads: CASTGQGTRSAYTF. In DNA form, the CDR3 reads TGTGCCAGCACGGGACAGGGTACGAGGTCAGCCTACACCTTC.

This clonotype was counted between two and nine times. This chain joins TRBV6-5 and TRBJ1-2, with D possibly TRBD1 on 6 matching bases. Germline V gives CDR1 MNHEY, CDR2 SVGAGI. This CDR3 is 13 amino acids long. V was cut by 2 bases and J by 8 bases, with 12 bases left in between. CDR3 sequence reads: CASSYQGRAGYTF. DNA of the CDR3: TGTGCCAGCAGTTACCAGGGGAGAGCAGGCTACACCTTC.